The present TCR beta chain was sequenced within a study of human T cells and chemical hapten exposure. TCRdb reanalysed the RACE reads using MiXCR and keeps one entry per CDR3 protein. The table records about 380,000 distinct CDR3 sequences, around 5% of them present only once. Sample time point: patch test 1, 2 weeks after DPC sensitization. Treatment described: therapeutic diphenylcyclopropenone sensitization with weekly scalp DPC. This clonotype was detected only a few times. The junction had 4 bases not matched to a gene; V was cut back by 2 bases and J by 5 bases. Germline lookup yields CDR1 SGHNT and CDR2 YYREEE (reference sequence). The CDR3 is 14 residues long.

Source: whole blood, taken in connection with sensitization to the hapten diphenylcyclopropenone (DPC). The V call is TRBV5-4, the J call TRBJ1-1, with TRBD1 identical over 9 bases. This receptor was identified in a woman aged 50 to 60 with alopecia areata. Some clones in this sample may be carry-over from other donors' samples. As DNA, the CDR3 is TGTGCCAGCAGCTTACGGGACAGGGTTACTGAAGCTTTCTTT. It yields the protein CASSLRDRVTEAFF.